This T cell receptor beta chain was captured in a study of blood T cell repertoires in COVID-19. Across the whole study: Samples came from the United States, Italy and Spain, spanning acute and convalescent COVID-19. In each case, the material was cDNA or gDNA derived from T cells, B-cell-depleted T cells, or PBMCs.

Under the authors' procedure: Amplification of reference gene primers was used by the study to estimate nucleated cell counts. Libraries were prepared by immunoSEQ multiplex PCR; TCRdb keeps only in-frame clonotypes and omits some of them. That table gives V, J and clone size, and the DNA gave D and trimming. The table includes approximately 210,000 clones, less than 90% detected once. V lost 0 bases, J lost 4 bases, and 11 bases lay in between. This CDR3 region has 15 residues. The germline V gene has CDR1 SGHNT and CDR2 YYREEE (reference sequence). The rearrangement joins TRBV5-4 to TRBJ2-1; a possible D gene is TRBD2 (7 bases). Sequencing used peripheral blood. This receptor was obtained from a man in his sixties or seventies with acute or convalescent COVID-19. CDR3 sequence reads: CASSLGGGGYNEQFF. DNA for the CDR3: TGTGCCAGCAGCTTGGGGGGGGGCGGATACAATGAGCAGTTCTTC.